This T cell receptor (beta chain) derives from a study of T-cell reconstitution after alpha-beta-depleted transplantation in children. Broader study findings: Elevated TCRbeta diversity at day 60 was traced, in some patients, to surviving recipient T cells and thymic progenitors. Several hundred expanded graft clones reportedly gave rise to the alpha-beta T cells present about two months after transplant.

The V end was cut by 0 bases, the J end by 0 bases, with 12 bases between. CDR1 SGHKS and CDR2 YYEKEE come from the germline V gene (reference sequence). This CDR3 is built from 16 residues. This sample's TCRbeta library carried unique molecular identifier barcodes. TCRdb reanalysed the PCR reads using MiXCR and keeps one entry per CDR3 protein. The table shows hundreds of thousands of distinct CDR3 sequences, with 15% to 20% occurring only once. In the case of this clonotype: Its antigen is not known.

The V gene is TRBV5-5, the J gene TRBJ1-2; D call uncertain. This sequence was found in a male patient between 2 and 15 years old who had a stem cell transplant for acute lymphoblastic leukemia, so the T cells may come from the graft donor. The sequencing used PBMCs, mostly from graft donor cells, collected 360 days after TCRalphabeta/CD19-depleted stem cell transplant. The CDR3 DNA sequence: TGTGCCAGCAGCTTGGTTTTCTCAGGAGCTAACTATGGCTACACCTTC. Translated: CASSLVFSGANYGYTF.